These 18 T cell receptor beta chains originate from one sample sequenced in a study of T cell responses to AZD1222 COVID-19 vaccine. Only in-frame clones appear in the TCRdb table, and some are missing; sequencing was by immunoSEQ multiplex PCR. Here the sample spans roughly 100,000 clones, over 80% being singletons. The sample in question was peripheral blood, obtained on day 0 of AZD1222 vaccination. The origin of the receptors is an adult in good health.

The chain joins TRBV28 to TRBJ1-5; D possibly corresponds to TRBD1 (5 bases). Germline assignment: CDR1 MDHEN and CDR2 SYDVKM. The V and J ends lost 2 bases and 7 bases respectively, with 9 bases between them. The CDR3 is made up of 13 amino acids. This CDR3 reads CASSLGDRQPQHF. CDR3 bases: TGTGCCAGCAGTTTAGGAGACAGACAGCCCCAGCATTTT.

The J gene is TRBJ2-2, the V gene TRBV7-2; 7 nucleotides agree with TRBD1. J was trimmed by 1 base and V by 2 bases; bases with no gene match: 7. This CDR3 is 17 amino acids long. Germline V gene data show CDR1 as SGHTA and CDR2 as FQGNSA. CDR3 nucleotide sequence: TGTGCCAGCAGCTTATCTTCCGGGACAGAGAACACCGGGGAGCTGTTTTTT. Translated: CASSLSSGTENTGELFF.

J is TRBJ1-2 and V is TRBV7-2; D is undetermined. The CDR3 consists of 15 residues. The V gene lost 5 bases and the J gene lost 0 bases, with 13 bases spanning the gap. Per the germline V gene, CDR1 is SGHTA and CDR2 is FQGNSA. The CDR3: CASSPDPPSNYGYTF. The CDR3 nucleotides read TGTGCCAGCAGCCCCGACCCCCCCTCTAACTATGGCTACACCTTC.

The chain recombines TRBV6-5 with TRBJ2-3, with TRBD1 matching 8 bases. Germline V gene lookup returns CDR1 MNHEY and CDR2 SVGAGI. Trimming took 2 bases from V and 6 from J; bases not matched to a gene: 10. CDR3 length equals 16 residues. The CDR3 protein is CASSYRQGASSDTQYF. For the CDR3, the DNA is TGTGCCAGCAGTTACAGGCAGGGGGCTAGTTCGGATACGCAGTATTTT.

The table lists this clone with a few counts. The rearrangement links TRBV19 to TRBJ2-5, with TRBD2 matching over 10 bases. V gave up 2 bases and J gave up 5 bases; unmatched junction bases: 5. CDR3 length equals 15 residues. From germline, CDR1 is LNHDA and CDR2 SQIVND (reference sequence). CDR3 in amino acids: CASSISPSGSETQYF. The CDR3 DNA is TGTGCCAGTAGTATATCCCCTAGCGGGAGTGAGACCCAGTACTTC.

This chain joins TRBV3-1 (or the pseudogene TRBV3-2) and TRBJ1-6, with D perhaps TRBD1 (6 bases). This CDR3 comprises 16 residues. The germline CDR1 and CDR2 sequences are LGHDT and YNNKEL (reference sequence). Trimming stripped 4 bases from V and 1 base from J, with 11 bases between. CDR3 loop: CASSRQQGSYNSPLHF. In nucleotides, the CDR3 is TGTGCCAGCAGCCGCCAACAGGGTTCCTATAATTCACCCCTCCACTTT.

This chain connects TRBV7-9 to TRBJ1-1; D is uncertain. The length of the CDR3 is 13 residues. V was cut by 5 bases and J by 5 bases, with 12 bases left in between. Germline V gene data show CDR1 as SEHNR and CDR2 as FQNEAQ (reference sequence). For the CDR3, the DNA is TGTGCCAGCAGCGAAACCGTGAGGACTGAAGCTTTCTTT. Amino acids: CASSETVRTEAFF.

CDR3 region: CATSDQRHNEQFF. Here the CDR3 DNA reads TGTGCCACCAGTGACCAGAGACATAATGAGCAGTTCTTC. This chain connects TRBV24-1 to TRBJ2-1; D unclear. The V gene's germline CDR1 is KGHDR and CDR2 SFDVKD. This CDR3 region has 13 residues. The V end was cut by 4 bases, the J end by 7 bases, with 10 bases between.

The genes are TRBV24-1 and TRBJ1-2; 12 nucleotides agree with TRBD1. Germline V lookup: CDR1 KGHDR, CDR2 SFDVKD. The CDR3 has 16 amino acids. J was trimmed by 4 bases and V by 3 bases; bases with no gene match: 5. CDR3 residues: CATSDPGTGGTYGYTF. CDR3 bases: TGTGCCACCAGTGATCCCGGGACAGGGGGCACCTATGGCTACACCTTC.

The V call is TRBV18, the J call TRBJ2-2; D uncertain. V lost 0 bases and J lost 10, with 12 bases in between. The CDR3 covers 14 residues. Germline values: CDR1 KGHSH, CDR2 LQKENI. CDR3 sequence (DNA): TGTGCCAGCTCACCACCCGTACAGCGAGAGGAGCTGTTTTTT. Translating it yields CASSPPVQREELFF.

The rearrangement joins TRBV27 to TRBJ2-3; 9 bases agree with TRBD1. J gave up 2 bases and V 8 bases, and 2 bases lay outside the gene matches. Germline CDR1 MNHEY, CDR2 SMNVEV (reference sequence). The CDR3 is 13 residues long. Here the CDR3 reads CASGTGLTDTQYF. The CDR3 nucleotides are TGTGCCAGCGGGACAGGGCTCACAGATACGCAGTATTTT.

The rearrangement uses TRBV7-9 and TRBJ1-2; D is unresolved. The CDR3 contains 14 residues. The V gene's germline CDR1 is SEHNR and CDR2 FQNEAQ (reference sequence). The V gene lost 2 bases and the J gene lost 4 bases, with 11 bases spanning the gap. DNA of the CDR3: TGTGCCAGCAGCTTATCCGGGATGGGCTATGGCTACACCTTC. Protein sequence: CASSLSGMGYGYTF.

This clone has only one observation. The chain couples TRBV6-4 to TRBJ1-1; perhaps TRBD1 as D (6 bases). Germline V gene lookup returns CDR1 MRHNA and CDR2 SNTAGT. This CDR3 has 14 residues. Trimming shortened V by 0 bases and J by 11 bases, and 16 bases separated the two germline ends. Here the CDR3 DNA reads TGTGCCAGCAGTGACTCTGTGACAGGCTCACCCGCTTTCTTT. The encoded protein is CASSDSVTGSPAFF.

The genes are TRBV6-6 and TRBJ1-3; TRBD1 might be the D (5 bases). Trimming removed 6 bases from V and 0 bases from J, with 9 bases in between. Looked up from germline, CDR1 is MNHNY and CDR2 is SVGAGI (reference sequence). This CDR3 spans 14 amino acids. The CDR3 DNA sequence: TGTGCCAGCAGCAGGGATTTCTCTGGAAACACCATATATTTT. It yields the protein CASSRDFSGNTIYF.

This clone was seen just once. The chain has TRBV27 and TRBJ1-5, with D perhaps TRBD1 (5 bases). The germline gives CDR1 MNHEY, CDR2 SMNVEV (reference sequence). The germline V and J ends were trimmed by 6 bases and 0 bases, with 15 bases remaining between them. The CDR3 extends over 16 amino acids. The DNA of the CDR3 is TGTGCCAGCAGGTTGCAGGGAGCCCTTAGCAATCAGCCCCAGCATTTT. The encoded protein is CASRLQGALSNQPQHF.

The chain links TRBV24-1 to TRBJ2-1, with 10 bases matching TRBD1. Per the germline V gene, CDR1 is KGHDR and CDR2 is SFDVKD. The V gene end was trimmed by 3 bases and the J gene end by 8 bases; junction bases not matched to a gene: 9. The CDR3 runs 16 residues. CDR3 amino acids: CATSDTGTGEGYEQFF. In DNA, the CDR3 is TGTGCCACCAGTGATACCGGGACAGGGGAGGGGTATGAGCAGTTCTTC.

The V call is TRBV23-1, the J call TRBJ2-3, with D tentatively TRBD1 (6 bases). TRBV23-1 falls under the ORF class, with uncertain function. The ends were cut back, 5 bases at V and 1 base at J, with 22 bases in the middle. This CDR3 region has 18 residues. This CDR3 reads CASSRECQGSVGTDTQYF. DNA of the CDR3: TGCGCCAGCAGTAGGGAGTGTCAGGGGAGTGTCGGCACAGATACGCAGTATTTT.

The V call is TRBV19, the J call TRBJ1-1; no clear D gene. CDR1 LNHDA and CDR2 SQIVND come from the germline V gene (reference sequence). V was cut by 9 bases and J by 0 bases, with 5 bases left in between. This CDR3 is 11 amino acids long. The CDR3 DNA sequence: TGTGCCAGCAACATGAACACTGAAGCTTTCTTT. Residues: CASNMNTEAFF.